This paragraph reports one TCR beta chain. This clone's antigen is unknown. Base qualities are missing; no much larger clone stands one base away. TCRB CDR3 regions were amplified from approximately 2 ug genomic DNA, or all available DNA if less, using the immunoSEQ assay. For multiplex PCR, 60 forward primers for TCR V beta segments and 13 reverse primers for J beta segments were used. To estimate the number of reads per starting template, synthetic control templates were added to each sample at limiting dilution. The Illumina HiSeq System generated 87 bp sequencing reads. In the paper's pipeline: PCR and sequencing errors were removed by merging closely related sequences with a nearest neighbor algorithm. TCR overlap was measured as the percentage of unique tumor TCR beta sequences that were also present in the peripheral blood of the same patient. In its TCRdb copy, this immuneACCESS table keeps in-frame sequences only and misses some clones. Where compared with another copy, unresolved V genes explain less than half of these, and the others have no known cause. Clone size and the V and J calls come from that table; the DNA yielded D and trimming. This sample has almost 65,000 clones in its table, and around 86% of those were observed once. Around 9.6% of the sample is held by the ten biggest clonotypes.

The sample comes from a study of glioma-infiltrating T cells after dendritic cell vaccination (TCRdb year 2016). Background on the whole study: Of the approximately 15 glioblastoma patients in the cohort, all drawn from Phase I and II dendritic cell vaccination trials, 9 were newly diagnosed and 6 had recurrent disease. Autologous tumor lysate-pulsed dendritic cell vaccination was administered to the patients between about 2003 and 2013. To make the vaccine, monocyte-derived dendritic cells were cultured for six to eight days with IL-4 and GM-CSF and then pulsed overnight with autologous tumor lysate. Each patient got three intradermal injections of the dendritic cell vaccine, spaced at biweekly intervals, in the arm below the axilla. In glioblastoma patients vaccinated with dendritic cells, deep sequencing of TCR beta CDR3 regions served to measure the amount of tumor-infiltrating lymphocytes and to compare repertoires between tumor and blood. TCR sequencing metrics, including TIL content and tumor-blood repertoire overlap, were correlated with survival after dendritic cell vaccination.

Study-wide findings and limitations: The cohort was small and heterogeneous, with few patients having full blood and tumor sets and even fewer initial-recurrent tumor pairs. The TCR overlap response model with three groups was called speculative and said to need prospective validation. After dendritic cell vaccination, a higher estimated pretreatment TIL content predicted longer time to progression and overall survival. TCR clonality showed no direct relationship with survival, which suggests that a diverse polyclonal response may be important.

At the junction V is shortened by 4 bases and J by 7 bases, with 13 bases in between. Counted from cysteine to phenylalanine, this CDR3 has 13 amino acids. The entry retains the CDR3 DNA only, 39 bases that are in frame from base 1. Taken from the germline V gene (reference sequence), the CDR1 and CDR2 loops are SEHNR and FQNEAQ. Patients were selected for having adequate residual fresh-frozen tumor tissue and more than two years of available survival data. Molecular status otherwise varied across the glioblastoma patients, but none of them carried an isocitrate dehydrogenase mutation. PBMC were collected before vaccination, two weeks after the third vaccination, and at tumor progression if progression occurred. The Qiagen DNeasy Blood extraction Kit was used for extraction of genomic DNA.

This specimen was blood, taken before dendritic cell vaccination. The rearranged chain carries TRBV7-9 and TRBJ1-1; there is no confident call for the D gene. This TCR was recovered from a human donor with glioblastoma. The DNA sequence reads TGTGCCAGCAGCTACGGGGTGGGGAGTGAAGCTTTCTTT. Its translation reads: CASSYGVGSEAFF.